The source of this T cell receptor (beta chain) is a study of identical twins (dated by TCRdb to the mid-2010s). In terms of the full investigation: To test whether fetal clonotypes persist, this study deep-sequenced TCR alpha and beta repertoires from monozygotic twins, from unrelated adults of various ages, and from cord blood. To rule out contamination, the twin experiments were replicated at different times with different library preparation protocols.

Regarding this clonotype: Which antigen it targets is not known. No clone much larger than this one lies a single base away; base qualities are absent.

Deletion took 4 bases off V and 9 bases off J, with a span of 10 bases between the germline ends. From the cysteine through the phenylalanine, the CDR3 covers 13 amino acids. This entry keeps only the CDR3 DNA: 39 bases, framed from base 1. Results the study describes overall, beyond this receptor: Compared with coincidental sharing between unrelated individuals, out-of-frame TCR alpha sequences shared between twins had an excess of sequences with low generation probability. Excess twin sharing in beta out-of-frame sequences was weaker because fewer shared sequences lowered the signal-to-noise ratio. Invariant T cells such as MAIT and iNKT could partly confound zero-insertion analyses, although diverse VJ usage argued against such confounding for most clonotypes. Fewer insertions were carried by abundant cord blood beta clonotypes, a similar but weaker trend appeared in young adult naive repertoires, and no such trend appeared in memory repertoires. Conclusions relied on cross-sectional statistical analysis, since the same donors could not be followed over many years. Recombination models systematically underestimated out-of-frame TCR alpha sharing in monozygotic twins but agreed with sharing between unrelated individuals.

Every donor in the study was a healthy Caucasian. The twin cohort consisted of three pairs of female monozygotic twins, all aged about 18 to 29 years. Peripheral blood mononuclear cells were the source from which RNA for the TCR libraries was isolated. Preparation of the library involved 5' RACE. TCRdb names Illumina HiSeq 2000 as the instrument used. Template switching introduced a universal primer binding site; the final cDNA contained a unique molecular identifier, enabling accurate counting of TCR cDNA molecules. Specific primers in the conserved constant-segment region were used to synthesize first-strand cDNA for the TCR alpha and beta chains. To control for contamination, every cDNA library was double barcoded, receiving both a SMART-Mk sample barcode and Illumina barcodes. TruSeq adapter sequences along with Illumina sample barcodes were introduced in two successive PCR steps. The Illumina HiSeq platform was used with custom primers to sequence TCR alpha and beta cDNA libraries. The authors processed their data as follows. Unique molecular identifiers were extracted from raw reads with MiGEC, and CDR3 positions were determined with MiXCR. Recombination models were inferred per individual with the repgenHMM and IGoR tools using an EM algorithm. The analysis of shared clonotypes was done with the tcR package in R, with sharing normalized by the product of cloneset sizes. To study raw recombination free of thymic and clonal selection effects, out-of-frame nonproductive sequences were analyzed. TCRdb trimmed public reads at Q25 via fastp, called clones via MiXCR and kept in-frame beta chains. All rows with the same CDR3 protein become a single entry with the most common DNA and genes. The V and J calls here are based on TCRdb, not the publication. Within this sample are over 550,000 distinct CDR3 sequences, with about 7.6% of them counted one time only. In total, the top ten clones hold approximately 1.5% of the sample.

Another study also made use of these data, one on yellow fever vaccine responses in identical twins. Drawing on the second study: The authors reported that the T cell response to vaccination in identical twins appeared partly convergent and partly personalized. Focusing on identical twins, the study followed the T cell clones that responded to the vaccine, and did so with precision.

Sequenced material: PBMCs. The receptor was isolated from a woman younger than 35 in good health. The V gene is TRBV12-3 or TRBV12-4 and the J gene is TRBJ1-6, with TRBD1 tentatively as D gene (5 bases match). The CDR3 in this case is CASSSGERSPLHF. The bases read TGTGCCAGCAGTTCGGGGGAACGTTCACCCCTCCACTTT.